This TCR beta chain was identified during a study of shared T cell receptors in the human thymus. Trimming removed 7 bases at V and 5 bases at J, with 18 bases between. The length of the CDR3 is 16 residues. Germline values: CDR1 LNHDA, CDR2 SQIVND (reference sequence). TCRdb's table, derived via immunoSEQ multiplex PCR, lists solely in-frame clones and lacks some. This table holds over 350,000 clones, 85% to 95% found once. The sample taken for sequencing was thymocytes. This chain links TRBV19 with TRBJ1-6, with D unclear. This receptor was obtained from a human donor. The CDR3 nucleotides read TGTGCCAGTAACAATAGATTAGACCGCAATAATTCACCCCTCCACTTT. Translation gives CASNNRLDRNNSPLHF.